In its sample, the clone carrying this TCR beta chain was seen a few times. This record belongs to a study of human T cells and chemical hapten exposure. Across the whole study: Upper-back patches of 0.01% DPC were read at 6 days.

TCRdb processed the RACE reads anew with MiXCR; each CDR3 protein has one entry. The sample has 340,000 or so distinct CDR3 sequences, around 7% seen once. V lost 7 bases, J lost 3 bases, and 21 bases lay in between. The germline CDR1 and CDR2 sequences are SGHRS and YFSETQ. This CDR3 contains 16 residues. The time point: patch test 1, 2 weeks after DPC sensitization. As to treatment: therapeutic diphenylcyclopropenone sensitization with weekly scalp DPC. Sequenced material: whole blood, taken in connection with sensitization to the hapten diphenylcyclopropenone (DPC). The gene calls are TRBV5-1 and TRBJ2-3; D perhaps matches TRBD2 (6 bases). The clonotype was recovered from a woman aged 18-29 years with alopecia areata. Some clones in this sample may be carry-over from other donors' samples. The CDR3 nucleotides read TGCGCCAGCCGGCCCACCGGGGCTAGCGATACAGATACGCAGTATTTT. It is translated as CASRPTGASDTDTQYF.